The entry below describes one TCR beta chain. These data come from a study of control samples from healthy donors and cancer patients. CDR3 size: 13 residues. V was clipped by 3 bases and J by 5 bases, with 10 bases between them. CDR1 is LNHNV, CDR2 YYDKDF, per germline (reference sequence). TCRdb keeps only in-frame clones here, not all; method: immunoSEQ multiplex PCR. Of roughly 80,000 clones in the sample, about 90% were seen once. The sequence derives from a woman aged 55-69 years with head and neck cancer. The rearrangement uses TRBV15 and TRBJ2-5; no reliable D call. Sample: PBMCs. Written as DNA, the CDR3 is TGTGCCACCAGCAGGGACCCACGGGAGACCCAGTACTTC. Translation gives CATSRDPRETQYF.